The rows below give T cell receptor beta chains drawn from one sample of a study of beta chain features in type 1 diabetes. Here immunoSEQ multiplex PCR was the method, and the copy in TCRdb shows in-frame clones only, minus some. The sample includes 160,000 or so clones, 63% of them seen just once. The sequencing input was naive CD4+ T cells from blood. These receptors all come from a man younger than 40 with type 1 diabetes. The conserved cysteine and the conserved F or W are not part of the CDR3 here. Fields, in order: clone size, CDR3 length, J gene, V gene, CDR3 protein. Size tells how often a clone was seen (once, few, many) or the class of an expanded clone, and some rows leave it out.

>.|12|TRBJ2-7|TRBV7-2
ASSLPAGRREQY
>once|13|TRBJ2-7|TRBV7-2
ASSREWTATYEQY
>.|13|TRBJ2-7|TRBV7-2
ASSLGQASSYEQY
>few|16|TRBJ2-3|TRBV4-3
ASSHLNQLTSGTDTQY
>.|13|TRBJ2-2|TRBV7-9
ASSWEGINTGELF
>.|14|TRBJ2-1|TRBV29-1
SVENPSGGRYNEQF
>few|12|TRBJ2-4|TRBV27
ASRGSARGNIQY
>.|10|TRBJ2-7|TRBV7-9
ASSSVRDIGG
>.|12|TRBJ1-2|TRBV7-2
ASSLAQGSYGYT
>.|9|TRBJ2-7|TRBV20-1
SARSRDEQY
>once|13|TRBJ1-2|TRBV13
ASRQNDRGDYGYT
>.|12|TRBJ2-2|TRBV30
AWSEIGPTGELF
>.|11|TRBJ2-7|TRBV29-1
SVGVQGRGEQY
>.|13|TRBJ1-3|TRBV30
AWTKTGPSGNTIY
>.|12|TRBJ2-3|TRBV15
ATSREGGTDTQY
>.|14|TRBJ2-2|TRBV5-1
ASSLLEQGNTGELF
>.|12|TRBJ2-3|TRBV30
AWRRGVWPDTQY
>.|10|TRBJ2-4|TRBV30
AWSAGRDIQY
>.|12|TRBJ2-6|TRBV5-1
ASSLASGDNVLT
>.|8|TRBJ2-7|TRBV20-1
SAGMYEQY
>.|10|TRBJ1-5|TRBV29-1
SVGGGNQPQH
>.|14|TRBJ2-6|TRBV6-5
ASSYSRGSGANVLT
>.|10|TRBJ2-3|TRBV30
AWGQGTDTQY
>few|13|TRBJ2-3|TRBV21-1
ASSKPDRRADTQY
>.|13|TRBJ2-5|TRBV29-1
SAGVTAESQETQY
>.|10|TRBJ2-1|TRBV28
ASSLQVNEQF
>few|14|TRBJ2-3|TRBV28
ASSFGTSGATDTQY
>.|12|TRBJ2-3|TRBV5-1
ASSLTIGTDTQY
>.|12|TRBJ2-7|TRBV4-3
ASSQEAGAYEQY
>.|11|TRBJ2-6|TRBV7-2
AASSTGANVLT
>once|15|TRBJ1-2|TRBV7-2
ASSRGGSRKSNYGYT
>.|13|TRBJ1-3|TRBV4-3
ASSQDPGTGNTIY
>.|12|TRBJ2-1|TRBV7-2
ASSLNSVSNEQF
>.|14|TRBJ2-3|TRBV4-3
ASSQGPGSSTDTQY
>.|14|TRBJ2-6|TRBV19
ASRNGGASGANVLT
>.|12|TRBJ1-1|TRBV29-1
SVMLQKMNTEAF
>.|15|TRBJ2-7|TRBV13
ASSVIGQNQASYEQY
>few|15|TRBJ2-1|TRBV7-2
ASSLGPPAGAYNEQF
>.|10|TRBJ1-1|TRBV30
AWSSSGTEAF
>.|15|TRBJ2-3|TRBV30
AWSGYRTELSTDTQY
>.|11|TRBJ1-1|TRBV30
AWRQLANTEAF
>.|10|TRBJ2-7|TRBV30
AWDRYSYEQY
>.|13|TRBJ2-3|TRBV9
ASRASGVPTDTQY
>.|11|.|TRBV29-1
SVEYDSSYEQY
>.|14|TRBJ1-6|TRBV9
ASSVGPGTGNSPLH
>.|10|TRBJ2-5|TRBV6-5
ASQDSAETQY
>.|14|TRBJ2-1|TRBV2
ASKQGLAGEYNEQF
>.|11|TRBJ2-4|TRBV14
ASSQTNSNIQY
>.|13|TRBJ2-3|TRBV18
ASSPIRTATDTQY
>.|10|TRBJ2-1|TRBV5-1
ASSVGGNEQF
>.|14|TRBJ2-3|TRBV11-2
ASSLGLGTSTDTQY
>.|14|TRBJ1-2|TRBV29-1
SVRGRGLTESYGYT
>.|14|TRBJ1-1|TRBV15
ATSTGFLSLNTEAF
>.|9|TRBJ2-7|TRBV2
ASNRIYEQY